This T cell receptor beta chain derives from a study of cytomegalovirus exposure and HLA in healthy donors. Regarding this clone: The antigen is not known.

The PCR employed 60 Vbeta primers together with 13 Jbeta primers. TCRdb's copy holds only in-frame clones and misses some; the assay was immunoSEQ multiplex PCR. The table includes more than 85,000 clones, about 77% detected once. Study findings and constraints: The number of N-insertions in an Asian-associated ancestry cluster was reportedly below the roughly 620-donor mean in a later analysis. In a later analysis, parvovirus B19, influenza, CMV and Epstein-Barr virus appeared linked to several top co-occurrence clusters.

Those who donated were healthy bone marrow donors. Looked up from germline, CDR1 is SGDLS and CDR2 is YYNGEE. The CDR3 has 15 amino acids. V was clipped by 3 bases and J by 2 bases; unmatched bases: 5. The chain joins TRBV9 to TRBJ2-5; 9 bases fit TRBD2. Sequencing was performed on PBMCs. This TCR was recovered from a woman younger than 30 in good health and CMV-seropositive. The CDR3 loop is CASSAISGSQETQYF. In DNA form, the CDR3 reads TGTGCCAGCAGCGCGATTAGCGGGAGTCAAGAGACCCAGTACTTC.